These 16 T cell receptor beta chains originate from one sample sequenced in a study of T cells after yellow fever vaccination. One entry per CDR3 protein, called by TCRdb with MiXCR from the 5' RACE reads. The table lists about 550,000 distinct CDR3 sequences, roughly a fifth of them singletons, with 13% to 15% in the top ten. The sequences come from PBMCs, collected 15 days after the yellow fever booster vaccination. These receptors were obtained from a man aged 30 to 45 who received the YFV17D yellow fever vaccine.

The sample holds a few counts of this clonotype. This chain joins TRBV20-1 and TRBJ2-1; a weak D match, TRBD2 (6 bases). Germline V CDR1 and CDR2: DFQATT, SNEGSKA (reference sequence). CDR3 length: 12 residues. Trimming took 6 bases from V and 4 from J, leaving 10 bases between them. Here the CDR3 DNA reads TGCAGTGCCTCGACTAGTTACAATGAGCAGTTCTTC. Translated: CSASTSYNEQFF.

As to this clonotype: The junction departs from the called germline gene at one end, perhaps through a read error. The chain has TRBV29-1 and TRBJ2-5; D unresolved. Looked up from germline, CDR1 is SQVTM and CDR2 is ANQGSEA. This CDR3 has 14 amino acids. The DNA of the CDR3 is TGCAGCGTTGGGCCCCCGACCAGCCAAGAGACCCGGTACTTC. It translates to CSVGPPTSQETRYF.

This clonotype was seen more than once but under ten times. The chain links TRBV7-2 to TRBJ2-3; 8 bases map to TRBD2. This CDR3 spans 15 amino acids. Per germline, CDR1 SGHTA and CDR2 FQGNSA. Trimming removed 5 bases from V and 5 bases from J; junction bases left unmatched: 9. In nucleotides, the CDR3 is TGTGCCAGCAGCACCCCAGCGGGAGTGGAAGATACGCAGTATTTT. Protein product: CASSTPAGVEDTQYF.

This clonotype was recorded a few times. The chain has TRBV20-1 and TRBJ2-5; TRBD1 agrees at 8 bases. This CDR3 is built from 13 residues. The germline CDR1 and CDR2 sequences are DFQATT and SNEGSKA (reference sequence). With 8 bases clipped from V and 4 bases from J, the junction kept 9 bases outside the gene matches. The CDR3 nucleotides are TGCAGTTCCCGGCGACAGGGGAGAGAGACCCAGTACTTC. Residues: CSSRRQGRETQYF.

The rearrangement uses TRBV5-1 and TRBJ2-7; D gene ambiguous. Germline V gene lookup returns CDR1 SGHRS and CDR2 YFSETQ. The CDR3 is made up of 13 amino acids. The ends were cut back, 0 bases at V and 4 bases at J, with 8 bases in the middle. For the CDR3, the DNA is TGCGCCAGCAGCTTGGATAGCCAATACGAGCAGTACTTC. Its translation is CASSLDSQYEQYF.

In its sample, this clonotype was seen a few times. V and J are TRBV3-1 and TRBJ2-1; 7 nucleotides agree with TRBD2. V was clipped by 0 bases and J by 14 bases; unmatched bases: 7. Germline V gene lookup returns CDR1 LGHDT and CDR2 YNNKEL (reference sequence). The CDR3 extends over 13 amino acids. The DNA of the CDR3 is TGTGCCAGCAGCCAAGATCCCACTAGCGTCAAGTTCTTC. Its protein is CASSQDPTSVKFF.

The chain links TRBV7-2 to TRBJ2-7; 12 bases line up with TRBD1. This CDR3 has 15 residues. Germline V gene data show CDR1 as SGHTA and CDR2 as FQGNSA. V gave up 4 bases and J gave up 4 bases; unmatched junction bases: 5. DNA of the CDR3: TGTGCCAGCAGCTCGGGACAGGGGGCCGGTTACGAGCAGTACTTC. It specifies CASSSGQGAGYEQYF.

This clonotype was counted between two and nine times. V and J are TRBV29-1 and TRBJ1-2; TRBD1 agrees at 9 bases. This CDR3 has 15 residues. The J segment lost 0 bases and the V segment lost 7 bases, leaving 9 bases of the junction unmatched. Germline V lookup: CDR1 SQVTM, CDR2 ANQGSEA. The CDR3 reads CSAWTGAIPNYGYTF. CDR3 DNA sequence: TGCAGCGCCTGGACAGGGGCGATTCCTAACTATGGCTACACCTTC. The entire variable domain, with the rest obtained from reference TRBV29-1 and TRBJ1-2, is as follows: SAVISQKPSRDICQRGTSLTIQCQVDSQVTMMFWYRQQPGQSLTLIATANQGSEATYESGFVIDKFPISRPNLTFSTLTVSNMSPEDSSIYLCSAWTGAIPNYGYTFGSGTRLTVV.

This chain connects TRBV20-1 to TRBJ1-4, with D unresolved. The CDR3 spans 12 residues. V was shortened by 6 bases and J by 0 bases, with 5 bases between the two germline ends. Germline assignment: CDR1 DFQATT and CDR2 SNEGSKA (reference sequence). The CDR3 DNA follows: TGCAGTGCGGCGCCAACTAATGAAAAACTGTTTTTT. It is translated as CSAAPTNEKLFF.

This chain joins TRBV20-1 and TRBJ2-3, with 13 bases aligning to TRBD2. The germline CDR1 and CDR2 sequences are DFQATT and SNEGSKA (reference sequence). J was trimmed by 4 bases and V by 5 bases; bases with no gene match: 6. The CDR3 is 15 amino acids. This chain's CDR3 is CSALGTSGIPDTQYF. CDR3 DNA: TGCAGTGCTCTGGGGACTAGCGGGATCCCAGATACGCAGTATTTT.

Here the CDR3 reads CASNGKTHEQYF. CDR3 nucleotides: TGTGCCAGCAACGGCAAGACCCACGAGCAGTACTTC. The chain combines TRBV6-5 with TRBJ2-7, with D unclear. V lost 7 bases to trimming and J lost 5 bases, with 12 bases between them. Germline assignment: CDR1 MNHEY and CDR2 SVGAGI. The CDR3 contains 12 residues.

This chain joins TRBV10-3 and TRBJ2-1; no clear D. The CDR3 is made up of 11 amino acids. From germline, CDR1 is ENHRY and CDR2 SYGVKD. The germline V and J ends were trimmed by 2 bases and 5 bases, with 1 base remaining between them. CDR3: CAISEDNEQFF. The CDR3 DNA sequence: TGTGCCATCAGTGAGGACAATGAGCAGTTCTTC.

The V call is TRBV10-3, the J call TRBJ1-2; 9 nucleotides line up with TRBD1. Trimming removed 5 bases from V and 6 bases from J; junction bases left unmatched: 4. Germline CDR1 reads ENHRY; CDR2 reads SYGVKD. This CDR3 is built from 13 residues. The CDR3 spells CAISPTGGNGYTF. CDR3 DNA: TGTGCCATCAGTCCGACAGGGGGAAATGGCTACACCTTC.

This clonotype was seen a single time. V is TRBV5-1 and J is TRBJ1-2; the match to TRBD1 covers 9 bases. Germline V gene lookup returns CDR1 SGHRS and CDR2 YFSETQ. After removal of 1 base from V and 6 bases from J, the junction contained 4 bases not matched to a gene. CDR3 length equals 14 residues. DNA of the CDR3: TGCGCCAGCAGCTTGACAGGGGGCGAAGATGGCTACACCTTC. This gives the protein CASSLTGGEDGYTF.

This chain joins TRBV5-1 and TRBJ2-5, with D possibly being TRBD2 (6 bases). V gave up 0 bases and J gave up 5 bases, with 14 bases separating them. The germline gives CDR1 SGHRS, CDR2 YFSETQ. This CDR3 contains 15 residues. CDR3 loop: CASSLAAVEGETQYF. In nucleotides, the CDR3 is TGCGCCAGCAGCTTGGCCGCGGTGGAGGGCGAGACCCAGTACTTC.

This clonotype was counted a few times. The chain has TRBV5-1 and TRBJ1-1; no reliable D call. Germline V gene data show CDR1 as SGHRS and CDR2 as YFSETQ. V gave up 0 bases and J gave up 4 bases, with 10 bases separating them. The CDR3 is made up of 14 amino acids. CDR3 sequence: CASSLVMEGTEAFF. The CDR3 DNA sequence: TGCGCCAGCAGCTTGGTGATGGAAGGCACTGAAGCTTTCTTT.